This T cell receptor (beta chain) was retrieved from a study of cytomegalovirus exposure and HLA in healthy donors. Study information: The 95 million to 120 million unique TCR beta sequences, from 150 million to 200 million T cells, were found by an earlier analysis.

In the case of this clone: The target antigen is unknown. The germline gene is not matched at one end of the junction; a read error may be the cause.

General study points: Association of a missense DCLRE1C variant with TCR beta V- and J-gene trimming was reported in a later analysis. The authors later found TCR association rates varying by HLA locus, with DRB1 most and HLA-C fewest.

CDR1 and CDR2 (germline): SGHKS, YYEKEE (reference sequence). There are 13 residues in the CDR3. PCR employed 60 Vbeta and 13 Jbeta primers. Sequenced by immunoSEQ multiplex PCR; TCRdb stores in-frame clones only, minus some. The sample lists approximately 190,000 clones; around 78% were seen once. The receptor was isolated from a woman aged 25-40 years in good health and CMV-seropositive. The rearrangement links TRBV5-5 to TRBJ1-2, with D possibly being TRBD1 (6 bases). The material sequenced was PBMCs. CDR3 coding DNA: TGTGCCAGCACCCCACGAGGTACAGGGCCTCTGGTCTTC. Translating gives CASTPRGTGPLVF.